One and the same sample provided the 11 T cell receptor beta chains below, sequenced in a study of blood T cell repertoires in COVID-19. Sequencing was performed with immunoSEQ multiplex PCR; in TCRdb, only in-frame clones are kept and a portion is missing. The table lists about 110,000 clones, less than 75% of them singletons. The sample consisted of peripheral blood. These receptors were collected from a middle-aged woman with acute or convalescent COVID-19.

This clone was seen a handful of times. The chain recombines TRBV2 with TRBJ2-1; 7 bases are a match to TRBD1. This CDR3 comprises 13 residues. V gave up 4 bases and J gave up 4 bases; unmatched junction bases: 1. The germline gives CDR1 SNHLY, CDR2 FYNNEI. This CDR3 is CASSGDRYNEQFF. The DNA for the CDR3 is TGTGCCAGCAGTGGGGACAGATACAATGAGCAGTTCTTC.

The V gene is TRBV19, the J gene TRBJ1-2; TRBD1 aligns across 7 bases. Germline trimming cut 3 bases from V and 5 bases from J; bases unmatched to any gene: 12. The CDR3 totals 16 residues. Looked up from germline, CDR1 is LNHDA and CDR2 is SQIVND (reference sequence). The CDR3 DNA sequence: TGTGCCAGTAGTATTGAGAGGCACAGGGGCCTATATGGCTACACCTTC. Translation: CASSIERHRGLYGYTF.

V gene TRBV4-1 combines with J gene TRBJ1-5; D not resolved. V was trimmed by 2 bases and J by 0 bases, leaving 5 bases between them. Germline values: CDR1 MGHRA, CDR2 YSYEKL. The CDR3 runs to 14 residues. The CDR3 sequence is CASSQRGSNQPQHF. DNA for the CDR3: TGCGCCAGCAGCCAACGGGGTAGCAATCAGCCCCAGCATTTT.

The V and J genes are TRBV28 and TRBJ2-3; no reliable D call. This CDR3 spans 18 amino acids. Germline values: CDR1 MDHEN, CDR2 SYDVKM. V gave up 3 bases and J gave up 0 bases, with 19 bases separating them. The CDR3 here is CASSFYSPDPTSTDTQYF. CDR3 bases: TGTGCCAGCAGTTTTTATAGCCCCGACCCGACTAGCACAGATACGCAGTATTTT.

The rearrangement joins TRBV3-1 (or the pseudogene TRBV3-2) to TRBJ2-1; 8 nucleotides align to TRBD2. Germline trimming cut 3 bases from V and 3 bases from J; bases unmatched to any gene: 7. Germline-derived CDR1 and CDR2 are LGHDT and YNNKEL (reference sequence). This CDR3 has 16 amino acids. The CDR3 bases are TGTGCCAGCAGCCAGAAGTTACTAGCGGTCTACAATGAGCAGTTCTTC. Protein sequence: CASSQKLLAVYNEQFF.

This clone was counted a few times. V is TRBV6-5 and J is TRBJ2-5; a weak D match, TRBD1 (5 bases). This CDR3 comprises 16 residues. In germline, CDR1 is MNHEY, CDR2 SVGAGI. The ends were cut back, 0 bases at V and 5 bases at J, with 16 bases in the middle. The DNA for the CDR3 is TGTGCCAGCAGTTACTCGAGATTCCAGGGTAGGGAGACCCAGTACTTC. This codes for CASSYSRFQGRETQYF.

This chain connects TRBV20-1 to TRBJ2-5; tentatively, D is TRBD1 (5 bases). Germline assignment: CDR1 DFQATT and CDR2 SNEGSKA (reference sequence). V was cut by 3 bases and J by 1 base, with 12 bases left in between. The CDR3 consists of 14 residues. CDR3 loop: CSASRQGIQETQYF. The CDR3 nucleotides read TGCAGTGCTAGTCGGCAGGGTATCCAAGAGACCCAGTACTTC.

V and J are TRBV5-1 and TRBJ1-1; D remains unclear. Germline V gene lookup returns CDR1 SGHRS and CDR2 YFSETQ. This CDR3 region has 13 residues. V was cut by 6 bases and J by 1 base, with 10 bases left in between. The CDR3 loop is CASNNRPNTEAFF. CDR3 DNA sequence: TGCGCCAGCAACAACAGACCGAACACTGAAGCTTTCTTT.

The rearrangement joins TRBV29-1 to TRBJ1-4, with 7 bases identical to TRBD1. The germline gives CDR1 SQVTM, CDR2 ANQGSEA. CDR3 length: 14 amino acids. J lost 3 bases, V lost 6 bases, and 7 bases had no gene match. The CDR3 protein is CSVSRGTANEKLFF. CDR3 sequence (DNA): TGCAGCGTCTCCAGGGGGACAGCTAATGAAAAACTGTTTTTT. Looking up the rest from reference TRBV29-1 and TRBJ1-4 gives the full variable domain: SAVISQKPSRDICQRGTSLTIQCQVDSQVTMMFWYRQQPGQSLTLIATANQGSEATYESGFVIDKFPISRPNLTFSTLTVSNMSPEDSSIYLCSVSRGTANEKLFFGSGTQLSVL.

This clone has more than one count but fewer than ten. The chain employs TRBV10-1 and TRBJ2-1, with TRBD2 as a possible D gene (5 bases). From germline, CDR1 is WNHNN and CDR2 SYGVQD (reference sequence). CDR3 size: 16 residues. Deletions cut 4 bases from V and 0 bases from J, with 13 bases between. The CDR3 reads CASSVSGKGSYNEQFF. CDR3 coding DNA: TGCGCCAGCAGTGTTTCGGGGAAGGGCTCCTACAATGAGCAGTTCTTC.

The chain combines TRBV10-3 with TRBJ2-7; 9 bases line up with TRBD2. The CDR3 contains 17 residues. Germline CDR1 is ENHRY and CDR2 is SYGVKD. Trimming took 0 bases from V and 0 from J; bases not matched to a gene: 6. CDR3 in amino acids: CAISESLAGEHSYEQYF. CDR3 in DNA: TGTGCCATCAGTGAGTCTTTAGCGGGGGAGCACTCCTACGAGCAGTACTTC.